The 25 T cell receptor beta chains presented below share a single source sample, sequenced in a study of T cells after somatic rescue of genetic block. This table comes from immunoSEQ multiplex PCR, and its TCRdb copy is limited to in-frame clones, with some not included. The sample yields 15,000 or so clones, roughly two thirds seen once. The sequencing input was peripheral blood mononuclear cells (PBMCs). Source of these receptors: a boy aged 10-17 years.

This sequence joins TRBV11-2 and TRBJ1-2; a weak D match, TRBD1 (5 bases). Trimming removed 1 base at V and 4 bases at J, with 13 bases between. The CDR3 extends over 15 amino acids. The germline V gene has CDR1 SGHAT and CDR2 FQNNGV. The CDR3 nucleotides read TGTGCCAGCAGCTTAGGGGGGTCAGGGCCCTATGGCTACACCTTC. Translated, it gives CASSLGGSGPYGYTF.

V usage is TRBV2 and J usage is TRBJ1-1; TRBD1 agrees at 7 bases. V was pared by 2 bases and J by 4 bases, with 10 bases of the junction left unmatched. The CDR3 is 16 residues long. Germline CDR1 reads SNHLY; CDR2 reads FYNNEI. CDR3 residues: CASSEIGQVGGTEAFF. The CDR3 region has the DNA TGTGCCAGCAGTGAAATCGGACAGGTGGGGGGCACTGAAGCTTTCTTT.

The chain links TRBV18 to TRBJ1-1; perhaps TRBD1 as D (5 bases). Germline CDR1 and CDR2: KGHSH and LQKENI. The V end lost 6 bases, the J end lost 1 base, and 12 bases lay between the germline ends. The CDR3 covers 14 residues. This CDR3 reads CASSPVGGNTEAFF. The CDR3 DNA sequence: TGTGCCAGCTCCCCGGTGGGGGGGAACACTGAAGCTTTCTTT.

This sequence joins TRBV28 and TRBJ1-3; D remains ambiguous. Germline V gene lookup returns CDR1 MDHEN and CDR2 SYDVKM. Trimming removed 6 bases from V and 2 bases from J, with 14 bases in between. The CDR3 sequence is 15 residues long. The CDR3 loop reads CASRTAGSPGNTIYF. The CDR3 DNA sequence: TGTGCCAGCAGAACAGCGGGCTCCCCTGGAAACACCATATATTTT.

The rearrangement links TRBV6-5 to TRBJ2-1, with D tentatively TRBD1 or TRBD2 (6 bases each). V was clipped by 5 bases and J by 4 bases, with 12 bases between them. This CDR3 is built from 14 residues. CDR1 and CDR2 (germline): MNHEY, SVGAGI. In nucleotides, the CDR3 is TGTGCCAGCAGTAGGGGGGACCGATACAATGAGCAGTTCTTC. Amino acid sequence: CASSRGDRYNEQFF.

The rearrangement links TRBV6-1 to TRBJ2-5; 7 positions match TRBD2. V trimming: 5 bases; J trimming: 0 bases; junction bases outside the gene matches: 0. This CDR3 is 13 amino acids long. The germline CDR1 and CDR2 sequences are MNHNS and SASEGT. The CDR3, as DNA: TGTGCCAGCAGTCGGGGGGACCAAGAGACCCAGTACTTC. Translation: CASSRGDQETQYF.

The V and J genes are TRBV9 and TRBJ2-2; perhaps D is TRBD1 or TRBD2 (7 bases each). The CDR3 is 16 amino acids. CDR1 and CDR2 (germline): SGDLS, YYNGEE. V lost 4 bases and J 4 bases, leaving 17 bases between the germline ends. The CDR3 is CASSRQAGGVTGELFF. CDR3 sequence (DNA): TGTGCCAGCAGCCGCCAGGCAGGGGGGGTCACCGGGGAGCTGTTTTTT.

This clone has only a few counts. The chain employs TRBV5-1 and TRBJ2-7; perhaps D is TRBD1 or TRBD2 (5 bases each). Trimming took off 4 bases at V and 6 bases at J, with 17 bases between the two ends. Germline loops: CDR1 SGHRS, CDR2 YFSETQ. The CDR3 contains 14 residues. In nucleotides, the CDR3 is TGCGCCAGCAGCCTGGGGGTTTCGGGGTTCGAGCAGTACTTC. Amino acid sequence: CASSLGVSGFEQYF. Looking up the rest from reference TRBV5-1 and TRBJ2-7 gives the full variable domain: KAGVTQTPRYLIKTRGQQVTLSCSPISGHRSVSWYQQTPGQGLQFLFEYFSETQRNKGNFPGRFSGRQFSNSRSEMNVSTLELGDSALYLCASSLGVSGFEQYFGPGTRLTVT.

This chain joins TRBV11-2 and TRBJ1-5; D is possibly TRBD1 (6 bases). This CDR3 region has 15 residues. V dropped 5 bases and J dropped 7 bases, with 18 bases sitting between them. The germline V gene encodes CDR1 SGHAT and CDR2 FQNNGV. The CDR3 DNA reads as TGTGCCAGCAGCCTTAGCCTAGGGAGGGGGCAGCCCCAGCATTTT. Its protein product is CASSLSLGRGQPQHF.

The chain combines TRBV6-4 with TRBJ2-1, with D hard to call. The CDR3 consists of 13 residues. CDR1 MRHNA and CDR2 SNTAGT come from the germline V gene. Trimming stripped 6 bases from V and 4 bases from J, with 10 bases between. The CDR3 nucleotides are TGTGCCAGCAGCGAAGAAGAGTACAATGAGCAGTTCTTC. This sequence encodes CASSEEEYNEQFF.

In this sample, this clone turned up once. This chain joins TRBV7-2 and TRBJ2-7; D possibly corresponds to TRBD1 (6 bases). The CDR3 covers 18 residues. The germline gives CDR1 SGHTA, CDR2 FQGNSA. V was shortened by 1 base and J by 0 bases, with 19 bases between the two germline ends. CDR3 amino acids: CASSLGFRVGQNSYEQYF. CDR3 nucleotide sequence: TGTGCCAGCAGCTTAGGTTTTCGGGTAGGACAGAACTCCTACGAGCAGTACTTC.

This chain joins TRBV2 and TRBJ2-7; D is perhaps TRBD1 (5 bases). V lost 6 bases to trimming and J lost 4 bases, with 7 bases between them. The germline V gene encodes CDR1 SNHLY and CDR2 FYNNEI. This CDR3 region has 11 residues. The CDR3 DNA sequence: TGTGCCAGCAGCTACAGGTACGAGCAGTACTTC. Translating gives CASSYRYEQYF.

This chain connects TRBV5-4 to TRBJ2-5; 7 bases map to TRBD2. Germline V gene sequence: CDR1 SGHNT, CDR2 YYREEE (reference sequence). CDR3 length: 15 residues. V was pared by 0 bases and J by 0 bases, with 2 bases of the junction left unmatched. The CDR3 DNA follows: TGTGCCAGCAGCTTGGGGGGGACTAACCAAGAGACCCAGTACTTC. Its protein product is CASSLGGTNQETQYF.

The chain links TRBV11-1 to TRBJ2-2, with 8 bases that match TRBD2. Germline values: CDR1 SGHAT, CDR2 FQDESV (reference sequence). The trim removed 1 base at V and 6 bases at J, leaving 7 bases unmatched. The CDR3 is made up of 16 amino acids. The CDR3 bases are TGTGCCAGCAGCTTAGGGTGGACTAGCAGATCCGGGGAGCTGTTTTTT. Amino acid sequence: CASSLGWTSRSGELFF.

There are a few counts of this clone. CDR3 DNA: TGTGCCACCGAGCGGGCGAGCTCCTACGAGCAGTACTTC. Its protein is CATERASSYEQYF. The V gene is TRBV6-1, the J gene TRBJ2-7; D is possibly TRBD2 (6 bases). The CDR3 covers 13 residues. Germline V gene data show CDR1 as MNHNS and CDR2 as SASEGT. V lost 10 bases, J lost 0 bases, and 13 bases lay in between.

This chain links TRBV6-6 with TRBJ2-2; D possibly corresponds to TRBD2 (6 bases). The germline V and J ends were trimmed by 6 bases and 7 bases, with 12 bases remaining between them. Per germline, CDR1 MNHNY and CDR2 SVGAGI (reference sequence). The CDR3 runs to 13 residues. CDR3 protein: CASSPGRGGELFF. In DNA, the CDR3 is TGTGCCAGCAGCCCCGGGCGGGGCGGGGAGCTGTTTTTT.

CDR3 bases: TGTGCCAGCAAACGGGGAACAGGGATAGAGACCCAGTACTTC. This encodes CASKRGTGIETQYF. This chain links TRBV28 with TRBJ2-5; possibly TRBD1 for D (6 bases). V shed 7 bases and J shed 4 bases, with 16 bases lying between them. CDR1 MDHEN and CDR2 SYDVKM come from the germline V gene. The length of the CDR3 is 14 residues.

The chain employs TRBV6-6 and TRBJ2-7, with D unclear. The germline V gene has CDR1 MNHNY and CDR2 SVGAGI (reference sequence). The CDR3 loop spans 12 amino acids. V shed 6 bases and J shed 3 bases, with 9 bases lying between them. The CDR3 DNA follows: TGTGCCAGCAGCCCGACTCACTACGAGCAGTACTTC. Translation gives CASSPTHYEQYF.

The genes are TRBV28 and TRBJ2-7; 14 bases agree with TRBD2. The CDR3 is made up of 16 amino acids. The germline CDR1 and CDR2 sequences are MDHEN and SYDVKM. V was clipped by 6 bases and J by 3 bases; unmatched bases: 7. The CDR3 sequence: CASSRLAGGRDYEQYF. The CDR3 DNA follows: TGTGCCAGCAGCCGACTAGCGGGAGGGAGGGACTACGAGCAGTACTTC.

The J gene is TRBJ1-1, the V gene TRBV6-5; D perhaps matches TRBD1 (6 bases). The CDR3 totals 13 residues. V dropped 5 bases and J dropped 0 bases, with 7 bases sitting between them. Per germline, CDR1 MNHEY and CDR2 SVGAGI. The CDR3 protein is CASSGQLNTEAFF. Here the CDR3 DNA reads TGTGCCAGCAGTGGACAGTTGAACACTGAAGCTTTCTTT.

This chain joins TRBV19 and TRBJ1-1, with 7 bases lining up with TRBD1. Germline V gives CDR1 LNHDA, CDR2 SQIVND (reference sequence). V lost 2 bases and J lost 4; bases outside the gene matches: 4. The CDR3 totals 14 residues. CDR3 bases: TGTGCCAGTAGTATACAGGGGGTCCCCACTGAAGCTTTCTTT. It is translated as CASSIQGVPTEAFF.

Concerning this clone: Given the absence of the conserved phenylalanine or tryptophan at the CDR3 end, a read error is likely. This chain joins TRBV5-6 and TRBJ1-3, with D perhaps TRBD1 (6 bases). This CDR3 spans 14 amino acids. V lost 2 bases and J 2 bases, leaving 8 bases between the germline ends. Germline assignment: CDR1 SGHDT and CDR2 YYEEEE. CDR3 region: CASSFGTPGNTIYL. The DNA of the CDR3 is TGTGCCAGCAGCTTCGGGACACCTGGAAACACCATATATCTT.

This chain uses TRBV5-6 with TRBJ1-6; D is perhaps TRBD1 (5 bases). Germline CDR1 reads SGHDT; CDR2 reads YYEEEE. The CDR3 has 14 amino acids. Trimming shortened V by 3 bases and J by 4 bases, and 8 bases separated the two germline ends. The CDR3 DNA reads TGTGCCAGCAGCTGGGGGGGATATAATTCACCCCTCCACTTT. Amino acids: CASSWGGYNSPLHF.

The chain recombines TRBV7-6 with TRBJ2-1, with 9 bases that match TRBD2. The CDR3 consists of 16 residues. With 2 bases clipped from V and 7 bases from J, the junction kept 9 bases outside the gene matches. CDR1 is SGHVS, CDR2 FNYEAQ, per germline. The DNA of the CDR3 is TGTGCCAGCAGCTTAATGGGCGGGGGGGCCAGAAATGAGCAGTTCTTC. It yields the protein CASSLMGGGARNEQFF.

The chain uses TRBV6-1 and TRBJ1-2; D is unclear. The length of the CDR3 is 14 residues. CDR1 is MNHNS and CDR2 is SASEGT in the germline V gene. Deletions cut 7 bases from V and 1 base from J, with 13 bases between. In DNA form, the CDR3 reads TGTGCCAGCACCGCCAGGCCTCATAACTATGGCTACACCTTC. This sequence encodes CASTARPHNYGYTF.